The rows below give T cell receptor beta chains drawn from one sample of a study of neurological immune-mediated disorders. TCRdb passed the 5' RACE reads through MiXCR, listing each CDR3 protein once. The table records under 65,000 distinct CDR3 sequences, less than 25% of them present only once. Sequencing was carried out using PBMCs. The receptors derive from a man between 60 and 75 years old with HTLV-1-associated myelopathy (HAM/TSP). CDR3s include the opening cysteine and the closing phenylalanine or tryptophan. D genes are given only for firm matches. Rows may omit the clone size; those that give it use once, few, many or a size class.

TRBJ2-3 | many | TRBD2 | TRBV5-5 | CASSLGLAVTDTQYF | TGTGCCAGCAGCTTGGGGCTAGCGGTCACAGATACGCAGTATTTT
TRBJ2-5 | medium-sized | - | TRBV25-1 | CASSGSQVQETQYF | TGTGCCAGCAGTGGGTCCCAGGTCCAAGAGACCCAGTACTTC
TRBJ2-1 | many | - | TRBV4-1 | CASSQEGTRLNEQFF | TGCGCCAGCAGCCAAGAAGGGACTCGACTCAATGAGCAGTTCTTC
TRBJ1-2 | many | - | TRBV20-1 | CSASKPYTF | TGCAGTGCTAGTAAGCCTTACACCTTC
TRBJ2-3 | few | - | TRBV2 | CASSAQGDTQYF | TGTGCCAGCAGCGCCCAAGGGGATACGCAGTATTTT
TRBJ1-2 | many | - | TRBV3-1 | CASSPGTSGGYTF | TGTGCCAGCAGCCCCGGGACCTCGGGGGGCTACACCTTC
TRBJ2-7 | many | - | TRBV6-2/TRBV6-3 | CASSQYPGRGYEQYF | TGTGCCAGCAGCCAATACCCGGGACGCGGCTACGAGCAGTACTTC
TRBJ1-2 | many | - | TRBV7-8 | CASSRSTRDYGYTF | TGTGCCAGCAGCCGGTCCACAAGGGACTATGGCTACACCTTC
TRBJ2-1 | many | TRBD1 | TRBV29-1 | CSVERWDRLNNEQFF | TGCAGCGTTGAACGGTGGGACAGGCTAAACAATGAGCAGTTCTTC
TRBJ2-2 | many | - | TRBV6-2/TRBV6-3 | CASSLYVTGELFF | TGTGCCAGCAGCCTCTACGTCACCGGGGAGCTGTTTTTT
TRBJ2-1 | many | TRBD2 | TRBV3-1 | CASSLWSGSYYNEQFF | TGTGCCAGCAGCCTCTGGAGCGGGAGCTACTACAATGAGCAGTTCTTC
TRBJ2-7 | many | TRBD1 | TRBV5-1 | CASSPGGTGVYSYEQYF | TGCGCCAGCAGCCCAGGTGGGACAGGGGTCTACTCCTACGAGCAGTACTTC
TRBJ1-1 | many | - | TRBV7-8 | CASGRTRGGSNTEAFF | TGTGCCAGCGGACGCACCCGAGGGGGATCGAACACTGAAGCTTTCTTT
TRBJ2-5 | many | - | TRBV5-1 | CASSLGRTQETQYF | TGCGCCAGCAGCTTGGGACGGACACAAGAGACCCAGTACTTC
TRBJ2-2 | many | TRBD1 | TRBV5-1 | CASSYSGTGGSGELFF | TGCGCCAGCAGCTATTCCGGGACAGGGGGCTCCGGGGAGCTGTTTTTT
TRBJ2-5 | few | TRBD2 | TRBV6-1 | CASGLGMVVETQYF | TGTGCCAGCGGACTAGGGATGGTCGTCGAGACCCAGTACTTC
TRBJ2-2 | few | - | TRBV7-6 | CASEGGTGELFF | TGTGCCAGCGAGGGGGGCACCGGGGAGCTGTTTTTT
TRBJ2-1 | - | - | TRBV20-1 | CSARVVGKAGSYNGQFF | TGCAGTGCTAGAGTCGTCGGGAAAGCAGGCTCATACAATGGGCAGTTCTTC
TRBJ2-7 | many | TRBD1 | TRBV27 | CASRPQGWYEQYF | TGTGCCAGCAGGCCACAGGGGTGGTACGAGCAGTACTTC
TRBJ1-2 | few | - | TRBV6-5 | CASRTARVRVYGYTF | TGTGCCAGCAGAACGGCCCGGGTCCGAGTCTATGGCTACACCTTC
TRBJ2-5 | many | TRBD1 | TRBV29-1 | CSVDRGKETQYF | TGCAGCGTTGACAGGGGGAAAGAGACCCAGTACTTC
TRBJ1-5 | - | - | TRBV15 | CATTEGIINQPQHF | TGTGCCACCACCGAGGGGATAATCAATCAGCCCCAGCATTTT
TRBJ2-3 | few | TRBD1 | TRBV19 | CASSPLTGVRPDTQYF | TGTGCCAGTAGTCCTCTGACAGGGGTCAGGCCAGATACGCAGTATTTT
TRBJ2-1 | - | - | TRBV27 | CASSSLAWSSYYEQFF | TGTGCCAGCAGTTCGCTAGCGTGGAGCTCCTACTATGAGCAGTTCTTC
TRBJ2-7 | few | TRBD2 | TRBV3-1 | CASSHRGGNEQYF | TGTGCCAGCAGCCACCGCGGGGGGAACGAGCAGTACTTC
TRBJ2-5 | many | TRBD2 | TRBV7-9 | CASSFSLTGGQARETQYF | TGTGCCAGCAGCTTTAGTCTAACGGGAGGGCAAGCGCGGGAGACCCAGTACTTC
TRBJ1-2 | - | - | TRBV9 | CASSGYRASNYGYTF | TGTGCCAGCAGCGGATACAGGGCTTCTAACTATGGCTACACCTTC
TRBJ2-1 | - | - | TRBV6-2/TRBV6-3 | CVSSRSNEQFF | TGTGTCAGCAGCCGGTCCAATGAGCAGTTCTTC
TRBJ2-7 | few | - | TRBV7-8 | CASSLGAASSSYEQYF | TGTGCCAGCAGCTTAGGGGCAGCTTCCAGCTCCTACGAGCAGTACTTC
TRBJ1-4 | - | - | TRBV7-8 | CASSFTGPPREKLFF | TGTGCCAGCAGCTTTACAGGGCCACCACGTGAAAAACTGTTTTTT
TRBJ2-7 | few | TRBD2 | TRBV5-1 | CASSTSGRRAYEQYF | TGCGCCAGCAGTACTAGCGGGAGGAGGGCCTACGAGCAGTACTTC
TRBJ2-2 | many | - | TRBV7-8 | CASSQREGGTGELFF | TGTGCCAGCAGCCAAAGGGAGGGGGGCACCGGGGAGCTGTTTTTT
TRBJ1-5 | few | TRBD1 | TRBV19 | CASSIDRGTQHF | TGTGCCAGTAGTATAGACAGGGGGACCCAGCATTTT
TRBJ1-4 | many | TRBD1 | TRBV15 | CATSRLRGQGHEKLFF | TGTGCCACCAGCAGGCTCCGGGGACAGGGGCATGAAAAACTGTTTTTT
TRBJ1-6 | many | - | TRBV29-1 | CSVSQGPSNSPLHF | TGCAGCGTTTCCCAGGGGCCCAGTAATTCACCCCTCCACTTT
TRBJ2-5 | many | - | TRBV12-3/TRBV12-4 | CASTLQVGETQYF | TGTGCCAGCACTTTACAGGTGGGAGAGACCCAGTACTTC
TRBJ1-5 | - | - | TRBV6-1 | CASRAAGQPQHF | TGTGCCAGCAGGGCAGCAGGTCAGCCCCAGCATTTT
TRBJ1-1 | few | - | TRBV2 | CASGSVGATEAFF | TGTGCCAGCGGAAGTGTTGGGGCCACTGAAGCTTTCTTT
TRBJ2-7 | few | - | TRBV7-9 | CASSVLEGEQYF | TGTGCCAGCAGCGTGCTGGAGGGGGAGCAGTACTTC
TRBJ2-1 | - | TRBD2 | TRBV7-6 | CASSPSSGLDAFSYNEQFF | TGTGCCAGCAGCCCGAGTAGCGGGCTAGACGCTTTCTCCTACAATGAGCAGTTCTTC
TRBJ2-3 | many | - | TRBV7-3 | CASSPGTSTDTQYF | TGTGCCAGCAGCCCAGGGACTAGCACAGATACGCAGTATTTT